Listed below are T cell receptor beta chains from one sample, sequenced in a study of cytomegalovirus exposure and HLA in healthy donors. The assay was immunoSEQ multiplex PCR, and TCRdb's table has in-frame clones only and misses some. The sample lists under 200,000 clones, 60% to 80% occurring once. Sequenced material: PBMCs. Source of these receptors: a man younger than 35 in good health and CMV-seropositive. Each CDR3 is given with its conserved first and last residue. Each record gives: V gene, J gene, CDR3 protein.

>TRBV19|TRBJ2-7
CASSIGTGDYEQYF
>TRBV2|TRBJ1-4
CASSGGASRVEKLFF
>TRBV27|TRBJ2-2
CASFPYAGIDTGELFF
>TRBV7-9|TRBJ1-2
CASSREAIGYGYTF
>TRBV6-5|TRBJ2-7
CASSYSGLAGIYEQYF
>TRBV21-1|TRBJ1-2
CASSQKGGGYTF
>TRBV7-2|TRBJ2-5
CASSLSSGETQYF
>TRBV7-6|TRBJ1-2
CASSLRTGPYGYTF
>TRBV19|TRBJ1-2
CASSISTFYGYTF
>TRBV5-4|TRBJ2-7
CASSSRDSSYEQYF
>TRBV21-1|TRBJ2-5
CASSKPANDSVTSGDQETQYF
>TRBV11-1|TRBJ2-7
CASSLGPLTGTYEQYF
>TRBV5-1|TRBJ2-5
CASSLGRGSQETQYF
>TRBV7-8|TRBJ2-6
CASSLIGVSGANGLTF
>TRBV9|TRBJ1-1
CASSVGQVAMNTEAFF
>TRBV5-1|TRBJ2-3
CASSLGLDTDTQYF
>TRBV5-4|TRBJ1-2
CASSLVQREGYTF
>TRBV7-9|TRBJ1-1
CASSSSFTEAFF
>TRBV6-6|TRBJ2-3
CASSSDYLRLDTQYF
>TRBV5-6|TRBJ2-5
CASRPPGAILETQYF
>TRBV7-9|TRBJ2-2
CASSLEKGGGSAGELFF
>TRBV6-1|TRBJ2-1
CASTYGRASYNEQFF
>TRBV27|TRBJ2-7
CASRGSYRAPREQYF
>TRBV5-8|TRBJ2-7
CASSLVGLAEYEQYF
>TRBV5-1|TRBJ2-7
CASSLSGGDYEQYF
>TRBV6-5|TRBJ1-1
CASSYSRFTEAFF
>TRBV4-2|TRBJ2-6
CASSQGLAGTGVGANVLTF
>TRBV5-4|TRBJ2-5
CASSLGGGLETQYF
>TRBV6-6|TRBJ1-5
CASRTGGVGQPQHF
>TRBV2|TRBJ2-5
CASIFRGQETQYF
>TRBV4-3|TRBJ2-1
CASSQGGTSGGYNEQFF
>TRBV4-1|TRBJ2-3
CASSQGGALAGAPDTQYF
>TRBV5-1|TRBJ1-1
CASRQQGATEAFF
>TRBV19|TRBJ1-2
CASTDFERTGVNGYTF
>TRBV10-3|TRBJ2-6
CATQIRAGVGGANGLTF
>TRBV15|TRBJ1-5
CATSRVTGGKPQHF
>TRBV5-5|TRBJ1-3
CASSSRTGGGNTIYF
>TRBV5-4|TRBJ2-1
CASSSIAGMDDEQFF
>TRBV11-2|TRBJ2-3
CASSLAASRGTDTQYF
>TRBV4-3|TRBJ2-7
CASSRSPGQGYEQYF
>TRBV4-3|TRBJ2-7
CASSQMPVSYEQYF
>TRBV7-9|TRBJ2-1
CASRGEGGQATFSYNEQFF